In its sample, the clone carrying this T cell receptor beta chain was seen many times. Antigen: not known. The sample originates from a study of T cells after yellow fever vaccination. Findings and caveats of the study: Subsequent to the booster, the majority of primary-vaccination clones reappeared (roughly 95% CD4, around 90% CD8).

One entry per CDR3 protein results from TCRdb running MiXCR on the 5' RACE reads. Of some 250,000 distinct CDR3 sequences in the sample, about 3.7% were seen once. The sequence came from a man aged 18 to 29 who received the YFV17D yellow fever vaccine. This material consisted of PBMCs, taken 15 days after the yellow fever booster vaccination.

CDR3 residues: CASSRSGWGNQPQHF. CDR3 DNA: TGTGCCAGCAGCCGATCAGGGTGGGGCAATCAGCCCCAGCATTTT. The chain has TRBV5-6 and TRBJ1-5, with D perhaps matching TRBD1 (5 bases). The CDR3 has 15 amino acids. The germline V gene encodes CDR1 SGHDT and CDR2 YYEEEE. Trimming shortened V by 4 bases and J by 2 bases, and 13 bases separated the two germline ends.